This TCR beta chain was captured in a study of prognosis after radiotherapy for stage I lung cancer. About the research overall: About five patients had oligometastatic NSCLC after surgical resection of the primary tumor, and around 14 had newly diagnosed primary stage I lung tumors.

CDR3 length equals 12 residues. V lost 4 bases, J lost 7 bases, and 8 bases lay in between. CDR1 and CDR2 (germline): LGHDT, YNNKEL (reference sequence). This clonotype showed up many times. Peripheral blood samples of roughly 5.9 milliliters were drawn at each of two time points. Amplicons of TCR beta CDR3 were generated from genomic DNA by two-round multiplex PCR. Primers specific to each TRBV and TRBJ gene drove first-round PCR. TCRdb independently ran MiXCR on the multiplex PCR reads; one entry per CDR3 protein. The top ten clones hold around 10% of a sample with approximately 30,000 distinct CDR3 sequences, around 32% of them seen once.

This receptor was obtained from a donor at least 50 years old with non-small cell lung cancer. Sample: PBMCs, taken before or after stereotactic body radiation therapy (not recorded which). This chain uses TRBV3-1 with TRBJ2-1; no definite D call. CDR3 in DNA: TGTGCCAGCAGCCTGAACGGGAATGAGCAGTTCTTC. It is translated as CASSLNGNEQFF.